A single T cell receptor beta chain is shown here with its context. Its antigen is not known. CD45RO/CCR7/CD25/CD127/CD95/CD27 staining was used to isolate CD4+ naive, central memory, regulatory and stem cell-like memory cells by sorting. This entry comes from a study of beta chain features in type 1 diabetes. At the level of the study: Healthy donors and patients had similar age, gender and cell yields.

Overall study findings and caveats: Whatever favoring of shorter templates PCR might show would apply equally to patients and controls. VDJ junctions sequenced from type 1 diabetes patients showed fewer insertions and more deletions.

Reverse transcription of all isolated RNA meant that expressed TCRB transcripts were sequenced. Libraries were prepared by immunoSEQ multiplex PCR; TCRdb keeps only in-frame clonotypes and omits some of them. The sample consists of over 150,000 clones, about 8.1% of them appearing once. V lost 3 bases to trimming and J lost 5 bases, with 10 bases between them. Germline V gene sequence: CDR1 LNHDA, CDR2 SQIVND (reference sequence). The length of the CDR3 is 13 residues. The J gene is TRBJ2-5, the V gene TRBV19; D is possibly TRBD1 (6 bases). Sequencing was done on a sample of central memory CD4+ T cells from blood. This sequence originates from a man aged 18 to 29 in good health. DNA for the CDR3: TGTGCCAGTAGTATCAACAGGGTGGAGACCCAGTACTTC. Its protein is CASSINRVETQYF.